The table lists the clone carrying this T cell receptor beta chain with a count of one. The data originate from a study of T cell changes during pregnancy in multiple sclerosis. Germline V lookup: CDR1 MNHEY, CDR2 SMNVEV (reference sequence). This CDR3 has 14 amino acids. Trimming cost V 8 bases and J 6 bases; bases outside gene matches: 10. Profiled with immunoSEQ multiplex PCR; TCRdb holds only in-frame clones, not every one. The table shows tens of thousands of clones, with around 96% occurring only once. The chain is built from TRBV27 and TRBJ2-4; 7 positions agree with TRBD2. This TCR derives from a female donor with multiple sclerosis, enrolled in a pregnancy study. Material: CD8+ T cells from peripheral blood mononuclear cells, obtained after pregnancy. This CDR3 is CASSLGGWPNIQYF. The DNA of the CDR3 is TGTGCCAGCTCCCTGGGGGGGTGGCCAAACATTCAGTACTTC.